This T cell receptor (beta chain) was identified during a study of cytomegalovirus exposure and HLA in healthy donors. Overall study findings and caveats: Both high specificity and high sensitivity reportedly marked the classifier's diagnosis of cytomegalovirus status. The dataset shows that most TCR sequences were rare, while some public TCRs occurred in many donors.

Clones were sequenced by immunoSEQ multiplex PCR, and TCRdb holds only the in-frame ones, with some missing. Counted here are about 120,000 clones, more than 70% occurring once; the ten biggest clones make up 2.1%. While the first cohort had 600 to 750 subjects, the donors belonged to the separate validation cohort of over a hundred subjects. As for this clone: The antigen remains undetermined.

The length of the CDR3 is 12 residues. The germline CDR1 and CDR2 sequences are KGHSH and LQKENI. V lost 6 bases, J lost 4 bases, and 10 bases lay in between. The material sequenced was PBMCs. This clonotype was obtained from a woman aged 25-40 years in good health and CMV-seronegative. The rearrangement joins TRBV18 to TRBJ2-7; D not certain. CDR3 bases: TGTGCCAGCTCGCCTAACAGTTACGAGCAGTACTTC. Its translation: CASSPNSYEQYF.